Below, 27 T cell receptor beta chains from the same sample are listed, as sequenced in a study of CD8 T cells in ankylosing spondylitis. TCRdb used MiXCR to reprocess the 5' RACE reads, holding one entry per CDR3 protein. The top ten clones hold 13% to 15% of a sample with some 330,000 distinct CDR3 sequences, 6.5% to 10% of them seen once. These receptors have no identified antigens. General study points: A motif of several highly homologous TCR beta variants was seen as apparently characteristic of ankylosing spondylitis blood.

The sample taken for sequencing was blood, either unsorted or a sorted T cell fraction (not recorded which). The source is a male donor with ankylosing spondylitis.

V and J are TRBV15 and TRBJ2-3; a possible D gene is TRBD2 (5 bases). V lost 3 bases to trimming and J lost 8 bases, with 9 bases between them. This CDR3 has 12 amino acids. The germline V gene has CDR1 LNHNV and CDR2 YYDKDF (reference sequence). As DNA, the CDR3 is TGTGCCACCAGCAGTCCCGCGGGTACGCAGTATTTT. It codes for CATSSPAGTQYF.

V is TRBV14 and J is TRBJ1-2; maybe TRBD1 (5 bases). The CDR3 covers 14 residues. With 2 bases removed from V and 6 bases from J, the gap between germline ends came to 13 bases. Germline V gene lookup returns CDR1 SGHDN and CDR2 FVKESK. The DNA for the CDR3 is TGTGCCAGCAGCCAAAATCTTCGGGGGGATGGCTACACCTTC. Its protein product is CASSQNLRGDGYTF.

This clonotype occurred many times. The chain joins TRBV6-1 to TRBJ2-1, with 7 bases aligning to TRBD2. Losses at the gene ends were 5 bases for V and 1 base for J; bases not matched to a gene: 8. CDR1 is MNHNS and CDR2 is SASEGT in the germline V gene. This CDR3 comprises 16 residues. The CDR3 DNA reads TGTGCCAGCAGTAGCCCGACTAGCACTTCCTACAATGAGCAGTTCTTC. Residues: CASSSPTSTSYNEQFF.

This clonotype occurred a few times. The chain combines TRBV29-1 with TRBJ2-3, with D possibly TRBD1 on 6 matching bases. With 4 bases removed from V and 0 bases from J, the gap between germline ends came to 14 bases. Germline assignment: CDR1 SQVTM and CDR2 ANQGSEA. The length of the CDR3 is 15 residues. CDR3 sequence reads: CSVGNRERSTDTQYF. The CDR3 DNA reads as TGCAGCGTTGGGAACAGGGAGCGTAGCACAGATACGCAGTATTTT.

This clonotype was detected only a few times. V is TRBV4-2 and J is TRBJ2-2, with 9 positions matching TRBD2. CDR1 and CDR2 (germline): LGHNA, YNFKEQ. The junction had 3 bases not matched to a gene; V was cut back by 1 base and J by 0 bases. The CDR3 is 17 residues long. DNA of the CDR3: TGTGCCAGCAGCCAAGTCTCTAGCGGGGCGAACACCGGGGAGCTGTTTTTT. It yields the protein CASSQVSSGANTGELFF.

In this sample, this clonotype turned up a few times. The CDR3, as DNA: TGTGCCAGCAGCCCCGGGTGGGGCTCTGGGGCCAACGTCCTGACTTTC. Translation gives CASSPGWGSGANVLTF. The gene calls are TRBV7-2 and TRBJ2-6; no clear D. The CDR3 extends over 16 amino acids. Germline CDR1 is SGHTA and CDR2 is FQGNSA. The germline V and J ends were trimmed by 5 bases and 0 bases, with 11 bases remaining between them.

This rearrangement joins TRBV5-1 to TRBJ2-7; 8 nucleotides line up with TRBD1. V trimming: 0 bases; J trimming: 6 bases; junction bases outside the gene matches: 8. Germline V CDR1 and CDR2: SGHRS, YFSETQ. This CDR3 has 15 residues. The CDR3 is CASSLGGQEGLEQYF. The CDR3 DNA sequence: TGCGCCAGCAGCTTGGGGGGACAGGAGGGCCTCGAGCAGTACTTC.

The V gene is TRBV7-3, the J gene TRBJ2-2; the D is unclear. Germline values: CDR1 SGHTA, CDR2 FQGTGA. Trimming removed 4 bases at V and 0 bases at J, with 9 bases between. The CDR3 loop spans 15 amino acids. This chain's CDR3 is CASSSFGSNTGELFF. For the CDR3, the DNA is TGTGCCAGCAGCTCCTTCGGGTCGAACACCGGGGAGCTGTTTTTT.

This chain connects TRBV28 to TRBJ2-7; D possibly corresponds to TRBD2 (5 bases). Deletions cut 6 bases from V and 4 bases from J, with 10 bases between. CDR3 length: 12 amino acids. Germline CDR1 MDHEN, CDR2 SYDVKM. CDR3 nucleotide sequence: TGTGCCAGCAGCTCGGGATGGTACGAGCAGTACTTC. Translation gives CASSSGWYEQYF.

This clonotype has just a few counts. The CDR3 region is CASSSRGSNSPLHF. The CDR3 nucleotides read TGTGCCAGCAGTTCCCGAGGGTCTAATTCACCCCTCCACTTT. The gene calls are TRBV12-3 or TRBV12-4 and TRBJ1-6, with D unresolved. This CDR3 spans 14 amino acids. Trimming took 4 bases from V and 6 from J, leaving 10 bases between them.

The J gene is TRBJ1-5, the V gene TRBV20-1; 9 nucleotides match TRBD1. The CDR3 length is 16 residues. Per germline, CDR1 DFQATT and CDR2 SNEGSKA (reference sequence). The junction had 11 bases not matched to a gene; V was cut back by 4 bases and J by 4 bases. This chain's CDR3 is CSATRSDRGENQPQHF. For the CDR3, the DNA is TGCAGTGCTACCCGGTCGGACAGGGGCGAAAATCAGCCCCAGCATTTT.

This sequence joins TRBV20-1 and TRBJ1-1; 8 nucleotides align to TRBD1. This CDR3 comprises 14 residues. J lost 8 bases, V lost 1 base, and 9 bases had no gene match. In germline, CDR1 is DFQATT, CDR2 SNEGSKA (reference sequence). The CDR3: CSARGTGGVGEAFF. CDR3 bases: TGCAGTGCTAGAGGAACAGGGGGGGTAGGGGAAGCTTTCTTT.

V gene TRBV5-5 combines with J gene TRBJ2-1, with D perhaps matching TRBD2 (5 bases). The V end lost 0 bases, the J end lost 4 bases, and 17 bases lay between the germline ends. The CDR3 sequence is 17 residues long. Germline CDR1 is SGHKS and CDR2 is YYEKEE (reference sequence). CDR3: CASSLAVERPGYNEQFF. CDR3 coding DNA: TGTGCCAGCAGCTTGGCGGTCGAGCGTCCGGGGTACAATGAGCAGTTCTTC. Based on the CDR3 plus reference TRBV5-5 and TRBJ2-1, the full variable domain is DAGVTQSPTHLIKTRGQQVTLRCSPISGHKSVSWYQQVLGQGPQFIFQYYEKEERGRGNFPDRFSARQFPNYSSELNVNALLLGDSALYLCASSLAVERPGYNEQFFGPGTRLTVL.

This clonotype was picked up a small number of times. The junction differs from germline at one of its ends, possibly a read error. V usage is TRBV7-2 and J usage is TRBJ2-5, with TRBD1 matching over 7 bases. The CDR3 length is 14 residues. Germline CDR1 SGHTA, CDR2 FQGNSA. The CDR3 coding sequence is TGTGCCAGCAGCCGAGGGGACAGAAAAGAGACCCGGTACTTC. Its translation: CASSRGDRKETRYF.

This clonotype was detected many times. In DNA form, the CDR3 reads TGTGCCAGCTCGCCCCGAGCAGACTCTGGAAACACCATATATTTT. Encoded protein: CASSPRADSGNTIYF. The chain has TRBV18 and TRBJ1-3; D gene uncertain. CDR1 is KGHSH, CDR2 LQKENI, per germline. Trimming pared 6 bases from V and 0 bases from J, leaving 12 bases between. The CDR3 consists of 15 residues.

This sequence joins TRBV12-3 or TRBV12-4 and TRBJ2-7; 9 bases are a match to TRBD2. Losses at the gene ends were 5 bases for V and 5 bases for J; bases not matched to a gene: 16. The CDR3 runs 17 residues. DNA for the CDR3: TGTGCCAGCAGTCACCGGGAGGGCCCAGCGGGAGGCCACGAGCAGTACTTC. This gives the protein CASSHREGPAGGHEQYF.

The table lists this clonotype with many counts. CDR3 region: CSVARDRDTEAFF. CDR3 DNA sequence: TGCAGCGTTGCGAGGGACAGGGATACTGAAGCTTTCTTT. The genes are TRBV29-1 and TRBJ1-1, with 9 bases matching TRBD1. The CDR3 runs to 13 residues. CDR1 SQVTM and CDR2 ANQGSEA come from the germline V gene. The V segment lost 4 bases and the J segment 5 bases; nucleotides outside the gene matches: 5. Complete variable domain (other parts from reference TRBV29-1 and TRBJ1-1): SAVISQKPSRDICQRGTSLTIQCQVDSQVTMMFWYRQQPGQSLTLIATANQGSEATYESGFVIDKFPISRPNLTFSTLTVSNMSPEDSSIYLCSVARDRDTEAFFGQGTRLTVV.

This clonotype was seen ten or more times. V usage is TRBV25-1 and J usage is TRBJ1-2; TRBD1 matches 9 bases. Germline V CDR1 and CDR2: MGHDK, SYGVNS. After removal of 5 bases from V and 8 bases from J, the junction contained 9 bases not matched to a gene. The CDR3 length is 14 residues. The CDR3 loop is CASSTYRGLSGYTF. CDR3 in DNA: TGTGCCAGCAGTACCTACAGGGGGCTGAGCGGCTACACCTTC.

CDR3 bases: TGCAGTGCCGAGCCGAGGGACAGGGGGACGGACACCATATATTTT. Residues: CSAEPRDRGTDTIYF. V is TRBV20-1 and J is TRBJ1-3, with 11 bases that match TRBD1. The CDR3 spans 15 residues. CDR1 is DFQATT, CDR2 SNEGSKA, per germline (reference sequence). V lost 6 bases and J lost 8; bases outside the gene matches: 12.

This clonotype has just one count. J is TRBJ2-3 and V is TRBV4-1; the match to TRBD2 covers 12 bases. The junction had 1 base not matched to a gene; V was cut back by 0 bases and J by 0 bases. In germline, CDR1 is MGHRA, CDR2 YSYEKL. The CDR3 covers 17 residues. CDR3 sequence (DNA): TGCGCCAGCAGCCAAGAAGGGACTAGCGGGAGCACAGATACGCAGTATTTT. This codes for CASSQEGTSGSTDTQYF.

V is TRBV30 and J is TRBJ2-5; D perhaps matches TRBD1 (6 bases). Germline values: CDR1 GTSNPN, CDR2 SVGIG (reference sequence). Trimming removed 4 bases from V and 5 bases from J, with 11 bases in between. This CDR3 contains 12 residues. CDR3 amino acids: CAWNRVLETQYF. In DNA, the CDR3 is TGTGCCTGGAACAGGGTCCTGGAGACCCAGTACTTC.

The chain employs TRBV20-1 and TRBJ2-5; D call uncertain. The V end lost 4 bases, the J end lost 1 base, and 7 bases lay between the germline ends. CDR3 length equals 12 residues. Germline CDR1 and CDR2: DFQATT and SNEGSKA (reference sequence). The CDR3 loop is CSAKVLQETQYF. CDR3 nucleotide sequence: TGCAGTGCTAAGGTACTCCAAGAGACCCAGTACTTC.

This chain connects TRBV7-3 to TRBJ1-5; D uncertain. Germline V gene lookup returns CDR1 SGHTA and CDR2 FQGTGA. Trimming took 2 bases from V and 9 from J, leaving 11 bases between them. CDR3 length: 13 amino acids. CDR3 sequence reads: CASSLEPGWPQHF. The DNA of the CDR3 is TGTGCCAGCAGCTTAGAACCAGGCTGGCCCCAGCATTTT. Variable domain in full (rest from reference TRBV7-3 and TRBJ1-5): GAGVSQTPSNKVTEKGKYVELRCDPISGHTALYWYRQSLGQGPEFLIYFQGTGAADDSGLPNDRFFAVRPEGSVSTLKIQRTERGDSAVYLCASSLEPGWPQHFGDGTRLSIL.

This clonotype was observed a handful of times. V is TRBV13 and J is TRBJ2-7; 8 bases map to TRBD1. Looked up from germline, CDR1 is PRHDT and CDR2 is FYEKMQ (reference sequence). The CDR3 extends over 14 amino acids. V trimming: 3 bases; J trimming: 3 bases; junction bases outside the gene matches: 4. The DNA for the CDR3 is TGTGCCAGCAGCTTCGGACAGGGCTTCTACGAGCAGTACTTC. Its protein is CASSFGQGFYEQYF.

The gene calls are TRBV28 and TRBJ2-1; 8 bases fit TRBD1. V was pared by 4 bases and J by 0 bases, with 5 bases of the junction left unmatched. Germline CDR1 and CDR2: MDHEN and SYDVKM. The CDR3 covers 16 residues. Here the CDR3 reads CASSSYRGISYNEQFF. The CDR3, as DNA: TGTGCCAGCAGTTCCTACAGGGGGATCTCCTACAATGAGCAGTTCTTC.

This clonotype turned up a few times. V usage is TRBV6-2 or TRBV6-3 and J usage is TRBJ1-5, with D possibly TRBD1 on 5 matching bases. CDR1 MNHEY and CDR2 SVGEGT come from the germline V gene. V lost 2 bases and J lost 7, with 15 bases in between. The CDR3 length is 15 residues. The CDR3 sequence is CASSYPWGVVQPQHF. CDR3 bases: TGTGCCAGCAGTTACCCCTGGGGGGTAGTGCAGCCCCAGCATTTT.

The chain combines TRBV9 with TRBJ1-5; D not certain. CDR1 is SGDLS, CDR2 YYNGEE, per germline. Trimming stripped 0 bases from V and 4 bases from J, with 14 bases between. CDR3 length equals 16 residues. The CDR3 protein is CASSVDARIRNQPQHF. For the CDR3, the DNA is TGTGCCAGCAGCGTAGATGCCCGCATACGAAATCAGCCCCAGCATTTT.